The clone carrying this T cell receptor (beta chain) was counted many times. The data were taken from a study of T cells of healthy individuals. V was clipped by 4 bases and J by 2 bases, with 12 bases between them. The CDR3 runs 15 residues. TCRdb reanalysed the 5' RACE reads using MiXCR and keeps one entry per CDR3 protein. The sample includes tens of thousands of distinct CDR3 sequences, roughly 15% of them seen just once. The chain joins TRBV12-3 or TRBV12-4 to TRBJ1-5, with D perhaps TRBD1 (6 bases). This TCR was recovered from a human donor in good health. As DNA, the CDR3 is TGTGCCAGCAGTTACAGGGAAGGAGGCAATCAGCCCCAGCATTTT. Translating gives CASSYREGGNQPQHF.